Presented here are 7 T cell receptor beta chains from one specimen sequenced in a study of graft-versus-host responses after intestinal transplantation. TCRdb's table, derived via immunoSEQ multiplex PCR, lists solely in-frame clones and lacks some. This sample yields fewer than 9,500 clones, of which 92% are seen a single time; about 1.5% belongs to the top ten. Sequencing used PBMCs, obtained about 31 days after intestinal transplant. The source is a human patient who received an intestinal transplant, so some T cells may come from the graft donor.

The V call is TRBV4-2, the J call TRBJ2-3; tentatively, D is TRBD2 (6 bases). Trimming removed 5 bases from V and 3 bases from J, with 18 bases in between. The CDR3 loop spans 16 amino acids. Germline-derived CDR1 and CDR2 are LGHNA and YNFKEQ. The CDR3 protein is CASSTDPGTGTDTQYF. The CDR3 bases are TGTGCCAGCAGCACAGACCCCGGGACTGGGACAGATACGCAGTATTTT.

The V gene is TRBV30, the J gene TRBJ1-1; TRBD1 is a possible D gene (5 bases). Germline V CDR1 and CDR2: GTSNPN, SVGIG (reference sequence). The CDR3 length is 13 residues. The V end was cut by 5 bases, the J end by 1 base, with 11 bases between. The CDR3 here is CAWAGLANTEAFF. In nucleotides, the CDR3 is TGTGCCTGGGCGGGACTAGCGAACACTGAAGCTTTCTTT.

The rearrangement links TRBV5-4 to TRBJ1-2; no firm D call. V lost 4 bases, J lost 3 bases, and 10 bases lay in between. Germline V gene sequence: CDR1 SGHNT, CDR2 YYREEE (reference sequence). CDR3 length: 13 residues. CDR3 nucleotide sequence: TGTGCCAGCAGCCCGGCCCTCTACTATGGCTACACCTTC. Residues: CASSPALYYGYTF.

This chain uses TRBV11-2 with TRBJ1-1, with D hard to call. Trimming pared 1 base from V and 8 bases from J, leaving 23 bases between. Looked up from germline, CDR1 is SGHAT and CDR2 is FQNNGV. The CDR3 has 17 amino acids. CDR3 in DNA: TGTGCCAGCAGCTTAGGTAGACTTTCTGATAAAGGGTCAGAAGCTTTCTTT. It translates to CASSLGRLSDKGSEAFF.

A note on this clone: Other DNA sequences within the sample encode an identical CDR3. The chain employs TRBV4-1 and TRBJ2-7, with 11 bases that match TRBD2. V lost 6 bases and J lost 4; bases outside the gene matches: 17. Germline loops: CDR1 MGHRA, CDR2 YSYEKL. CDR3 length: 18 amino acids. CDR3 DNA sequence: TGCGCCAGCAGACTATATACGGATAGCGGGGGGGCGGGGTACGAGCAGTACTTC. Protein: CASRLYTDSGGAGYEQYF.

This chain joins TRBV5-1 and TRBJ2-1; 8 bases fit TRBD2. From germline, CDR1 is SGHRS and CDR2 YFSETQ. This CDR3 is built from 17 residues. Trimming took 2 bases from V and 4 from J; bases not matched to a gene: 11. The CDR3 region has the DNA TGCGCCAGCAGCTTCAATGGGGAGCGGGGGAGTTACAATGAGCAGTTCTTC. Its protein is CASSFNGERGSYNEQFF.

The chain joins TRBV27 to TRBJ1-2, with 7 bases that match TRBD1. Germline V gene data show CDR1 as MNHEY and CDR2 as SMNVEV (reference sequence). This CDR3 comprises 16 residues. The junction had 12 bases not matched to a gene; V was cut back by 6 bases and J by 2 bases. The CDR3: CASRPTAGGANYGYTF. The DNA for the CDR3 is TGTGCCAGCAGACCTACGGCAGGGGGAGCCAACTATGGCTACACCTTC.